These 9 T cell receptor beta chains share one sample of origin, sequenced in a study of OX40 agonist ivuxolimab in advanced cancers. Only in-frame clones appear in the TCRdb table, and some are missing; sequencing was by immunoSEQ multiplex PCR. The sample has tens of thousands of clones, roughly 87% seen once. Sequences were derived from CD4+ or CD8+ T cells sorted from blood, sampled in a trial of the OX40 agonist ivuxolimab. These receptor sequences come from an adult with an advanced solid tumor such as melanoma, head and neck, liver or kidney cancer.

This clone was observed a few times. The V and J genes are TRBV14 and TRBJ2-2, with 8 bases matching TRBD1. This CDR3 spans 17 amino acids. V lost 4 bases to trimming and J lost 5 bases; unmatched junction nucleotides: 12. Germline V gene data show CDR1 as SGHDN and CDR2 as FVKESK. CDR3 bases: TGTGCCAGCAGCCGCGGACAGGGTAGTCTCTTGACCGGGGAGCTGTTTTTT. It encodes CASSRGQGSLLTGELFF.

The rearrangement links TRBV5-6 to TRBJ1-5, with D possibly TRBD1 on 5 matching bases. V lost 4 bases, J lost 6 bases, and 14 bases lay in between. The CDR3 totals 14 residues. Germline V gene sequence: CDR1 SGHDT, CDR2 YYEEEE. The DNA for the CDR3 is TGTGCCAGCAGCCATGCGGGACGTGGTCAGCCCCAGCATTTT. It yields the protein CASSHAGRGQPQHF.

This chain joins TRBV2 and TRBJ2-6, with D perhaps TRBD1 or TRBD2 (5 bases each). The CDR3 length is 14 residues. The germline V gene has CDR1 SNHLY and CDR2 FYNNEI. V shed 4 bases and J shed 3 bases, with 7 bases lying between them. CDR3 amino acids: CASSAGGGANVLTF. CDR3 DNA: TGTGCCAGCAGTGCTGGGGGTGGGGCCAACGTCCTGACTTTC. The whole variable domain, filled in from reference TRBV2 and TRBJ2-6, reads EPEVTQTPSHQVTQMGQEVILRCVPISNHLYFYWYRQILGQKVEFLVSFYNNEISEKSEIFDDQFSVERPDGSNFTLKIRSTKLEDSAMYFCASSAGGGANVLTFGAGSRLTVL.

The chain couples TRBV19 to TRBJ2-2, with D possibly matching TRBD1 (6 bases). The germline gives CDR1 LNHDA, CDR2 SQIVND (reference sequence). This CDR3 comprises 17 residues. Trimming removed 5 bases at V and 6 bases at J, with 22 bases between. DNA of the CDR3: TGTGCCAGTAGTGAACCCTCCAGTAGGGGGAGTGCCGGGGAGCTGTTTTTT. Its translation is CASSEPSSRGSAGELFF.

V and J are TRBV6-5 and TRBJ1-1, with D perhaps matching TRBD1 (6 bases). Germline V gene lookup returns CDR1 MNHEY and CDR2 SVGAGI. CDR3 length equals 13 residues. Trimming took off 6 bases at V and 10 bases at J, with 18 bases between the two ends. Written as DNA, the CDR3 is TGTGCCAGCAGCCTCAGAGGGAACAGGGCAGCTTTCTTT. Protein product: CASSLRGNRAAFF.

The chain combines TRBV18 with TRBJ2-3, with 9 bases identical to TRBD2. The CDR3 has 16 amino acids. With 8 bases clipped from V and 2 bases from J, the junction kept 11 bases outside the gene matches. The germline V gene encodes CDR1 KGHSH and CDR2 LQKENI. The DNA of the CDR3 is TGTGCCAGCGCCCCTGCAGCGGGGGGAAACACAGATACGCAGTATTTT. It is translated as CASAPAAGGNTDTQYF.

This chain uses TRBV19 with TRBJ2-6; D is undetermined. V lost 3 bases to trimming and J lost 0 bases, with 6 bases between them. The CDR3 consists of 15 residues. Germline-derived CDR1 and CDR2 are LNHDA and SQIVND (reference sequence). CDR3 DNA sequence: TGTGCCAGTAGTATGGGCAACTCTGGGGCCAACGTCCTGACTTTC. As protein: CASSMGNSGANVLTF. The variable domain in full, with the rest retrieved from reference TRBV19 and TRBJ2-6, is DGGITQSPKYLFRKEGQNVTLSCEQNLNHDAMYWYRQDPGQGLRLIYYSQIVNDFQKGDIAEGYSVSREKKESFPLTVTSAQKNPTAFYLCASSMGNSGANVLTFGAGSRLTVL.

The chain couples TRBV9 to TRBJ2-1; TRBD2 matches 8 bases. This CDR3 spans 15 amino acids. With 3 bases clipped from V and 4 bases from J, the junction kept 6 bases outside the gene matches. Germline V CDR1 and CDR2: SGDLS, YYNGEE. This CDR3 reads CASSATGGAYNEQFF. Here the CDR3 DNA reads TGTGCCAGCAGCGCCACCGGGGGGGCGTACAATGAGCAGTTCTTC.

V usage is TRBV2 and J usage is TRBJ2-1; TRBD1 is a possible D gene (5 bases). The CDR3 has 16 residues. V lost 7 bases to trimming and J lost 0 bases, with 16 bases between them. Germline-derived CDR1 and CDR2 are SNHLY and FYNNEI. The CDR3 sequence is CASIPDGASSYNEQFF. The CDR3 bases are TGTGCCAGCATCCCGGATGGGGCTTCCTCCTACAATGAGCAGTTCTTC.